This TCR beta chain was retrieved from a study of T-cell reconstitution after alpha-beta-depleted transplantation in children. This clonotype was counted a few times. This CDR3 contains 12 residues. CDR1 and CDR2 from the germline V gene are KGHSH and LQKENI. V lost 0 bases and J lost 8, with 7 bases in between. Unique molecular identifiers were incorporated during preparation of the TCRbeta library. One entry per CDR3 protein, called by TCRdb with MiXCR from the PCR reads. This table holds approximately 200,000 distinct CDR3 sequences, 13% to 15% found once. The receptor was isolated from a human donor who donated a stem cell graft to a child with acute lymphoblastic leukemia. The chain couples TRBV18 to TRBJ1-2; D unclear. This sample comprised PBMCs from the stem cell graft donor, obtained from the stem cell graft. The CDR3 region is CASSPPSEGYTF. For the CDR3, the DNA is TGTGCCAGCTCACCACCCTCGGAGGGCTACACCTTC.